The clone carrying this TCR beta chain was picked up one time. The V and J ends lost 4 bases and 3 bases, in that order; junction bases with no gene match: 9. The CDR3 runs 15 residues. CDR1 is LNHDA and CDR2 is SQIVND in the germline V gene (reference sequence). In the naive CD8 group, cells lacked CD45RO and were positively selected for CCR7, so terminally differentiated effector memory CD45RA+ cells were left out. Method: immunoSEQ multiplex PCR; TCRdb's copy keeps in-frame clones and lacks some. This table holds roughly 1,800,000 clones, about 95% found once. The data were taken from a study of shared clonotypes between healthy human individuals. Study in general: Donor composition was a couple of women and a few men, aged 18 to 49.

J is TRBJ2-7 and V is TRBV19; TRBD2 agrees at 7 bases. This sequence was found in a man aged 18-30 years in good health. Sequencing input: naive CD8+ T cells sorted from blood. The CDR3 here is CASSNNELASYEQYF. CDR3 nucleotide sequence: TGTGCCAGTAGTAACAATGAACTAGCGAGCTACGAGCAGTACTTC.